Given below is one T cell receptor beta chain in context. Its antigen is undetermined. These data come from a study of blood T cells in healthy people across ages. Study outcomes and limitations: The long-lived group displayed more naive CD4+ cells, plus higher diversity, than the aged donors did. The study regarded diversity estimates from one million T cells as underestimates.

A second PCR of 7 to 11 cycles used a sample-barcoded 5' primer and a J-beta primer mix. In TCRdb, the 5' RACE reads were re-called with MiXCR into one record per CDR3 protein. The table has over 1.5 million distinct CDR3 sequences, around half seen once. This CDR3 has 15 residues. Germline lookup yields CDR1 SGHTA and CDR2 FQGNSA. V is TRBV7-2 and J is TRBJ2-1; 10 bases map to TRBD2. Gene TRBJ2-7 matches the end of the DNA better, so the J call may be wrong. The sequence was obtained from a woman between 35 and 50 years old in good health. Input material: blood. The DNA of the CDR3 is TGTGCCAGCAGTTCCATAGCGGGGGGATCCAATGAGCAGTACTTC. This sequence encodes CASSSIAGGSNEQYF.